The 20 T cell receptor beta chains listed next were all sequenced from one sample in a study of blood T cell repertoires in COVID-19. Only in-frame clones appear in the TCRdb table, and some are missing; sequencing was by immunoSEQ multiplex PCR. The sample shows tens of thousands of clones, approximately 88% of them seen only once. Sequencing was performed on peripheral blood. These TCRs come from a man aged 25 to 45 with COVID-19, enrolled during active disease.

The CDR3 nucleotides are TGTGCCAGCAGCTTAGGAAGAGTTTCACCCCTCCACTTT. Amino acid sequence: CASSLGRVSPLHF. The chain has TRBV11-2 and TRBJ1-6; D remains unclear. The CDR3 consists of 13 residues. From germline, CDR1 is SGHAT and CDR2 FQNNGV. V lost 1 base and J 9 bases, leaving 7 bases between the germline ends.

CDR3 nucleotides: TGTGCCAGCAGCCTTACTAGCGGGAGCTACGAGCAGTACTTC. This translates into CASSLTSGSYEQYF. The chain combines TRBV5-5 with TRBJ2-7, with TRBD2 identical over 11 bases. V shed 4 bases, J shed 3 bases, and the junction held 3 bases outside the gene matches. Germline V CDR1 and CDR2: SGHKS, YYEKEE (reference sequence). The CDR3 runs 14 residues.

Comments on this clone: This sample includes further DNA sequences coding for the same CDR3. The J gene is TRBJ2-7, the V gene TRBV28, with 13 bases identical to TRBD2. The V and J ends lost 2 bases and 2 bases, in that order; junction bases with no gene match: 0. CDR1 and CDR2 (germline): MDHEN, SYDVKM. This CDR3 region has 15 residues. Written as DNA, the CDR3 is TGTGCCAGCAGTTTAGGGACTAGCGGGGCCTACGAGCAGTACTTC. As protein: CASSLGTSGAYEQYF.

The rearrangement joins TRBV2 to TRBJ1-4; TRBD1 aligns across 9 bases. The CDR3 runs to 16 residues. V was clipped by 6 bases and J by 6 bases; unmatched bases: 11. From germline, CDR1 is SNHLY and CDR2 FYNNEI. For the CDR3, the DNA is TGTGCCAGCAGAGCAAGCCGGACAGGGGACTATGAAAAACTGTTTTTT. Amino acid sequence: CASRASRTGDYEKLFF.

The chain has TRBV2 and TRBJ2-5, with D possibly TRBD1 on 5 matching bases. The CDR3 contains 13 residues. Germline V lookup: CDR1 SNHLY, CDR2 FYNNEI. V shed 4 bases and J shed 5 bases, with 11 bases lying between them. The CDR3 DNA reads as TGTGCCAGCAGTGCAGGGTTTGACGAGACCCAGTACTTC. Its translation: CASSAGFDETQYF.

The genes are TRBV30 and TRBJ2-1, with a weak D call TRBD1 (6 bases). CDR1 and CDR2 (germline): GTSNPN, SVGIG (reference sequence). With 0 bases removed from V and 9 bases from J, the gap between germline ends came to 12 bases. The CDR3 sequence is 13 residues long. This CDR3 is CAWSVNLGGEQFF. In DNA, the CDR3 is TGTGCCTGGAGTGTAAATCTAGGGGGTGAGCAGTTCTTC.

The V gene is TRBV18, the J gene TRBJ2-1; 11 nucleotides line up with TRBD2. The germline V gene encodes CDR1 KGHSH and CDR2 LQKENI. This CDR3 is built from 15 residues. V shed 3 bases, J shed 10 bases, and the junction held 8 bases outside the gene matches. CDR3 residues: CASSPNSGRVREQFF. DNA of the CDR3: TGTGCCAGCTCACCGAATAGCGGGAGGGTTAGGGAGCAGTTCTTC.

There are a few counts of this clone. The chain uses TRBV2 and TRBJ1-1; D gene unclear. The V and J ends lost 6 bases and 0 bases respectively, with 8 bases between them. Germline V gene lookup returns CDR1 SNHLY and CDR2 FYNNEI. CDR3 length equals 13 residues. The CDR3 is CASRYDMNTEAFF. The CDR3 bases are TGTGCCAGCAGGTATGACATGAACACTGAAGCTTTCTTT.

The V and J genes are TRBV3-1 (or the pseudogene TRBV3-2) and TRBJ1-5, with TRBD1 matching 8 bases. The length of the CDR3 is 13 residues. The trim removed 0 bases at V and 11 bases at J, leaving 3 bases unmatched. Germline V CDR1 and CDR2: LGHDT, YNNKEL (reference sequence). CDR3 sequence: CASSQDQGATQHF. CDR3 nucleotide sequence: TGTGCCAGCAGCCAAGATCAGGGGGCAACCCAGCATTTT.

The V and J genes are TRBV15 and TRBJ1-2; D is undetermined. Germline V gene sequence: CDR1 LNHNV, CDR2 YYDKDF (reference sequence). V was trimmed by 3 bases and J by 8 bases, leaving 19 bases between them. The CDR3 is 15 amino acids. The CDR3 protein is CATSSPAGGNQGYTF. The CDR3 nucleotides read TGTGCCACCAGCAGCCCGGCGGGAGGGAATCAGGGCTACACCTTC.

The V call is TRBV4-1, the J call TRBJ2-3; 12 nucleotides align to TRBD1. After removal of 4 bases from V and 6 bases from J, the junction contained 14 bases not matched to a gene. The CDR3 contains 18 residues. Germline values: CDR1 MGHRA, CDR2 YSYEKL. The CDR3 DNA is TGCGCCAGCAGCCGACGGGACAGGGGGCGCGATATAGCTGATACGCAGTATTTT. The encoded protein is CASSRRDRGRDIADTQYF.

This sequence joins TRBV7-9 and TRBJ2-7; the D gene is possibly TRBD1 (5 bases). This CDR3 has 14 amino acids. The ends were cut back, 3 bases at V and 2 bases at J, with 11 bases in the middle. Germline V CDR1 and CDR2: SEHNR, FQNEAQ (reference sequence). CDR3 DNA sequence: TGTGCCAGCAGCTTTAATGACAGAGCCTACGAGCAGTACTTC. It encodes CASSFNDRAYEQYF.

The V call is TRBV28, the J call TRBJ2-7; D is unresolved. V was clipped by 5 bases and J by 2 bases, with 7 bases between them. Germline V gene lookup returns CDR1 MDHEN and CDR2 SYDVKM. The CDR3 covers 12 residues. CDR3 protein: CASSTRPYEQYF. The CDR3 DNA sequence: TGTGCCAGCAGTACTCGTCCCTACGAGCAGTACTTC. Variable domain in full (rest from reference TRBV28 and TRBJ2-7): DVKVTQSSRYLVKRTGEKVFLECVQDMDHENMFWYRQDPGLGLRLIYFSYDVKMKEKGDIPEGYSVSREKKERFSLILESASTNQTSMYLCASSTRPYEQYFGPGTRLTVT.

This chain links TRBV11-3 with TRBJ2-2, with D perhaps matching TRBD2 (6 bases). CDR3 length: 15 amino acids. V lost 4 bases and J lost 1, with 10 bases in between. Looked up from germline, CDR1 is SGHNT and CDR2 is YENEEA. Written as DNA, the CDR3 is TGTGCCAGCAGCTCCGGGACTCAGAACACCGGGGAGCTGTTTTTT. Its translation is CASSSGTQNTGELFF.

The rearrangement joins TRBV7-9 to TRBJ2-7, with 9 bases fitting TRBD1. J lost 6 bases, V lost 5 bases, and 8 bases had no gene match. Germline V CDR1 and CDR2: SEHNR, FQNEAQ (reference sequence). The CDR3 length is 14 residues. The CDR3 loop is CASSLPGQGREQYF. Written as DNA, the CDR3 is TGTGCCAGCAGCCTACCGGGACAGGGTCGCGAGCAGTACTTC.

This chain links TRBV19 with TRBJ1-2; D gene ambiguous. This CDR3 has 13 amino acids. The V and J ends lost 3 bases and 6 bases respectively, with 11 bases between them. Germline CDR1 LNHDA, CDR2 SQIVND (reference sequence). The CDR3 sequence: CASSIGRADGYTF. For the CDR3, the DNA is TGTGCCAGTAGTATTGGGAGGGCCGATGGCTACACCTTC.

In DNA, the CDR3 is TGTGCCAGCACTCGGGACAGGGGCCATGGCTACACCTTC. Translating it yields CASTRDRGHGYTF. The rearrangement links TRBV6-5 to TRBJ1-2; 10 bases agree with TRBD1. The CDR3 contains 13 residues. V was clipped by 7 bases and J by 6 bases; unmatched bases: 5. The germline V gene encodes CDR1 MNHEY and CDR2 SVGAGI.

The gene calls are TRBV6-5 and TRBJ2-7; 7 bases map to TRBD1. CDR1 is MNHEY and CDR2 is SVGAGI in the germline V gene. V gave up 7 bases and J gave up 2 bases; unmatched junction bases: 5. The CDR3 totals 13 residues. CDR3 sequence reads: CASTPGTAYEQYF. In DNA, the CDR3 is TGTGCCAGCACCCCCGGGACAGCCTACGAGCAGTACTTC.

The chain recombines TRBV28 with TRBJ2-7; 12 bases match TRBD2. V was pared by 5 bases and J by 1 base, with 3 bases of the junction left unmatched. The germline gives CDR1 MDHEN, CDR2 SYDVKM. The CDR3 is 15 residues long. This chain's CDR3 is CASSTTSGRSYEQYF. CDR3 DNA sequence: TGTGCCAGCAGTACTACTAGCGGGAGGTCCTACGAGCAGTACTTC.

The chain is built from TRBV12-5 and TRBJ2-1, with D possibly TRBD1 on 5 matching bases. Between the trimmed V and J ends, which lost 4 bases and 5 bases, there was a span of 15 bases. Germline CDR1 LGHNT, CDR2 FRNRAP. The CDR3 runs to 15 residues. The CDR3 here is CASGSSRDSNNEQFF. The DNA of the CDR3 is TGTGCTAGTGGTTCGTCCAGGGATTCCAACAATGAGCAGTTCTTC.